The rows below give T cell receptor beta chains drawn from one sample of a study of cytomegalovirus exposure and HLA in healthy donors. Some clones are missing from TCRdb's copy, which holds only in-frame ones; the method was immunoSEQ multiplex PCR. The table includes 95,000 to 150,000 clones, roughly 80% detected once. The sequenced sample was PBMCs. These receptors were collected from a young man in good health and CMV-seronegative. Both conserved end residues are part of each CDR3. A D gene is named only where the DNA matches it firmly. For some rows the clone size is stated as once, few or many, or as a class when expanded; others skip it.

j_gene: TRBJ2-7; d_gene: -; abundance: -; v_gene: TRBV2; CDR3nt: TGTGCCAGCAGGGGGGCCTCCTACGAGCAGTACTTC; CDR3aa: CASRGASYEQYF
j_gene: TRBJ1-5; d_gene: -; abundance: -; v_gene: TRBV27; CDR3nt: TGTGCCAGCAGAAAGGGGAATCAGCCCCAGCATTTT; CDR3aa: CASRKGNQPQHF
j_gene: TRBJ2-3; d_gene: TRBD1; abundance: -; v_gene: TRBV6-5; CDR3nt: TGTGCCAGCAGTCGCCGGGACAGGGGGCCAGATACGCAGTATTTT; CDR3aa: CASSRRDRGPDTQYF
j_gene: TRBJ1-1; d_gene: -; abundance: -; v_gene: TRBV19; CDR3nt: TGTGCCAGTAGGACAGAGCATGATCGGAACACTGAAGCTTTCTTT; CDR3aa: CASRTEHDRNTEAFF
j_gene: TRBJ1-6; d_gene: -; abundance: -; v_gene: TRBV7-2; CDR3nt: TGTGCCGGTCGACAGAGCCTAAATTCACCCCTCCACTTT; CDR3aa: CAGRQSLNSPLHF
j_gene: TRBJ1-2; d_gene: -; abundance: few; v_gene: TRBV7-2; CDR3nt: TGTGCCAGCAGCACCGGTGGGCAGGGTAGAGACTATGGCTACACCTTC; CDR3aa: CASSTGGQGRDYGYTF
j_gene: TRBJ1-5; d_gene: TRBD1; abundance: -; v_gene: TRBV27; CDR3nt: TGTGCCAGCAGACCGACAGGGGTGGGCGGTGGTCAGCCCCAGCATTTT; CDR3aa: CASRPTGVGGGQPQHF
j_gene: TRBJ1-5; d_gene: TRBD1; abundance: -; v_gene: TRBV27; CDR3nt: TGTGCCAGCAGCCCAGGGGGACAGGGGAGTCAGCCCCAGCATTTT; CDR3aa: CASSPGGQGSQPQHF
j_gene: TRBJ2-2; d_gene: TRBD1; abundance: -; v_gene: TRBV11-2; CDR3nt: TGTGCCAGCAGCCACGGGAACAGGGGGGACACCGGGGAGCTGTTTTTT; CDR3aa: CASSHGNRGDTGELFF
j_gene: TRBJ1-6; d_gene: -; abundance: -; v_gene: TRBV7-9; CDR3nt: TGTGCCAGCAGCTCGTTTGGGGCGCCGGGCAATTCACCCCTCCACTTT; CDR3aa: CASSSFGAPGNSPLHF
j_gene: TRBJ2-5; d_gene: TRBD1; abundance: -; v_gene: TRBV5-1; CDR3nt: TGCGCCAGCAGCTTCCAGGGGGAAGAGACCCAGTACTTC; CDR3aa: CASSFQGEETQYF
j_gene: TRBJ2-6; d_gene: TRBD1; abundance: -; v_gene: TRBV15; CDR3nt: TGTGCCACCAGCCCGGCGGGACAGGGTCCCTCTGGGGCCAACGGCCTGACTTTC; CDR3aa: CATSPAGQGPSGANGLTF
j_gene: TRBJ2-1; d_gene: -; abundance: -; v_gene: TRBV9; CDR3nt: TGTGCCAGCAGCGTAGACGGGTTTGGGAATGAGCAGTTCTTC; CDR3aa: CASSVDGFGNEQFF
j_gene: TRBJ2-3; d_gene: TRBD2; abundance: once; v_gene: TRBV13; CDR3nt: TGTGCCAGCAGCTCGACTAGCGGGGGATCAGATACGCAGTATTTT; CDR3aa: CASSSTSGGSDTQYF
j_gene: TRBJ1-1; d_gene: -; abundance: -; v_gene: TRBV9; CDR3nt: TGTGCCAGCAGCGGACTCAGGGGTAAAACTGAAGCTTTCTTT; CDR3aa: CASSGLRGKTEAFF
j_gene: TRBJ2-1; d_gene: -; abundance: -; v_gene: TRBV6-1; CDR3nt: TGTGCCAGTCCCCCCGCAGGGGCCGCGTATGCTCTGTTCTTC; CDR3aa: CASPPAGAAYALFF
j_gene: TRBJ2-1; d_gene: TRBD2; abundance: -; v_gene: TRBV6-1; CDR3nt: TGTGCCAGCAGCTCGGGACTAGCGGTTCCAAATGAGCAGTTCTTC; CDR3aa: CASSSGLAVPNEQFF
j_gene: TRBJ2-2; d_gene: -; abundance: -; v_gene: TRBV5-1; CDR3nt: TGCGCCAGCAGCTTTAGCGGGAACACCGGGGAGCTGTTTTTT; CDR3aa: CASSFSGNTGELFF
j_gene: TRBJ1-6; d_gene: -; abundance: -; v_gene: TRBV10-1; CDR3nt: TGCGCCAGCAGTGAGTCCGGCGGCGGGTCACCCCTCCACTTT; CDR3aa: CASSESGGGSPLHF
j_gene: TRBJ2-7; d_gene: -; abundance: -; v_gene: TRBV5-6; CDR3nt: TGTGCCAGCAGCTTGTTGCTAGCCGGCGAGCAGTACTTC; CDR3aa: CASSLLLAGEQYF
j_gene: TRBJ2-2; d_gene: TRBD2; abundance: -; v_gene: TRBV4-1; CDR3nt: TGCGCCAGCAGCCAGATTAGCGGGAGTAATGTTGAGCTGTTTTTT; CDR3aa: CASSQISGSNVELFF
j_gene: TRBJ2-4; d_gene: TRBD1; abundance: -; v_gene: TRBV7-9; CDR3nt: TGTGCCAGCAGCTCAACGGACAGGAACATTCAGTACTTC; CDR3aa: CASSSTDRNIQYF
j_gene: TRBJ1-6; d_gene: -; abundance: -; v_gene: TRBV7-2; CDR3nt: TGTGCCAGCAGCCCACGACAGATTTCACCCCTCCACTTT; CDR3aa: CASSPRQISPLHF